Listed below are T cell receptor beta chains from one sample, sequenced in a study of shared clonotypes between healthy human individuals. Here immunoSEQ multiplex PCR was the method, and the copy in TCRdb shows in-frame clones only, minus some. The sample lists more than 2 million clones, 85% to 95% occurring once. The sample taken for sequencing was naive CD4+ T cells sorted from blood. The source is a man between 18 and 35 years old in good health. The CDR3 runs from the conserved cysteine through the conserved F or W. Fields, in order: V gene, clone size, J gene, D gene, CDR3 protein, CDR3 DNA. A D gene is named only where the DNA matches it firmly. Part of the rows lack a size; the others show once, few, many or a class for expanded clones.

v_gene: TRBV25-1
abundance: NA
j_gene: TRBJ2-5
d_gene: TRBD2
CDR3aa: CASSEGLAGGPGETQYF
CDR3nt: TGTGCCAGCAGTGAAGGGCTAGCGGGAGGGCCGGGAGAGACCCAGTACTTC

v_gene: TRBV6-5
abundance: NA
j_gene: TRBJ2-2
d_gene: TRBD1
CDR3aa: CASSRGTANTGELFF
CDR3nt: TGTGCCAGCAGTAGGGGGACAGCCAACACCGGGGAGCTGTTTTTT

v_gene: TRBV30
abundance: NA
j_gene: TRBJ1-2
d_gene: TRBD1
CDR3aa: CAWSVLTGGYGYTF
CDR3nt: TGTGCCTGGAGTGTTCTGACAGGGGGGTATGGCTACACCTTC

v_gene: TRBV30
abundance: NA
j_gene: TRBJ1-1
d_gene: NA
CDR3aa: CAWSVPGAQNTEAFF
CDR3nt: TGTGCCTGGAGTGTACCAGGGGCCCAGAACACTGAAGCTTTCTTT

v_gene: TRBV9
abundance: NA
j_gene: TRBJ2-5
d_gene: TRBD1
CDR3aa: CASSVGQGAGETQYF
CDR3nt: TGTGCCAGCAGCGTAGGACAGGGGGCCGGGGAGACCCAGTACTTC

v_gene: TRBV10-3
abundance: NA
j_gene: TRBJ1-2
d_gene: TRBD1
CDR3aa: CAISVGTESHYGYTF
CDR3nt: TGTGCCATCAGTGTAGGGACAGAGAGTCACTATGGCTACACCTTC

v_gene: TRBV28
abundance: NA
j_gene: TRBJ1-2
d_gene: NA
CDR3aa: CASRPGGGGDYGYTF
CDR3nt: TGTGCCAGCAGACCCGGCGGAGGGGGGGACTATGGCTACACCTTC

v_gene: TRBV19
abundance: NA
j_gene: TRBJ1-4
d_gene: NA
CDR3aa: CASSKGGFFGTNEKLFF
CDR3nt: TGTGCCAGTAGTAAGGGGGGGTTTTTTGGAACTAATGAAAAACTGTTTTTT

v_gene: TRBV5-1
abundance: NA
j_gene: TRBJ2-3
d_gene: TRBD1
CDR3aa: CASRPGTGLVTQYF
CDR3nt: TGCGCCTCTCGGCCCGGGACAGGGCTTGTTACGCAGTATTTT

v_gene: TRBV11-2
abundance: NA
j_gene: TRBJ2-7
d_gene: TRBD2
CDR3aa: CASSLLAGAYEQYF
CDR3nt: TGTGCCAGCAGCCTCTTAGCGGGAGCCTACGAGCAGTACTTC

v_gene: TRBV5-1
abundance: NA
j_gene: TRBJ2-3
d_gene: TRBD1
CDR3aa: CASSLTTGADTQYF
CDR3nt: TGCGCCAGCAGCTTGACGACAGGGGCAGATACGCAGTATTTT

v_gene: TRBV27
abundance: NA
j_gene: TRBJ2-3
d_gene: NA
CDR3aa: CASSLSKDTQYF
CDR3nt: TGTGCCAGCAGTTTATCCAAAGATACGCAGTATTTT

v_gene: TRBV5-6
abundance: NA
j_gene: TRBJ2-3
d_gene: TRBD2
CDR3aa: CASSFPGTSGPDTQYF
CDR3nt: TGTGCCAGCAGTTTCCCCGGGACTAGCGGACCAGATACGCAGTATTTT

v_gene: TRBV7-3
abundance: NA
j_gene: TRBJ1-5
d_gene: TRBD1
CDR3aa: CASSAMRDRGSQPQHF
CDR3nt: TGTGCCAGCAGCGCAATGCGGGACAGGGGGAGTCAGCCCCAGCATTTT

v_gene: TRBV20-1
abundance: NA
j_gene: TRBJ1-2
d_gene: NA
CDR3aa: CSASPGYGYTF
CDR3nt: TGCAGTGCTAGTCCAGGGTATGGCTACACCTTC

v_gene: TRBV20-1
abundance: NA
j_gene: TRBJ2-1
d_gene: NA
CDR3aa: CSVSPGNEQFF
CDR3nt: TGCAGTGTTTCGCCCGGCAATGAGCAGTTCTTC

v_gene: TRBV30
abundance: NA
j_gene: TRBJ2-1
d_gene: NA
CDR3aa: CAWSLSRGSYNEQFF
CDR3nt: TGTGCCTGGAGTCTTAGTCGCGGCTCCTACAATGAGCAGTTCTTC

v_gene: TRBV7-9
abundance: NA
j_gene: TRBJ2-5
d_gene: NA
CDR3aa: CASSFMQETQYF
CDR3nt: TGTGCCAGCAGCTTTATGCAAGAGACCCAGTACTTC

v_gene: TRBV6-1
abundance: NA
j_gene: TRBJ2-6
d_gene: NA
CDR3aa: CASSSSGANVLTF
CDR3nt: TGTGCCAGCAGTTCGTCAGGGGCCAACGTCCTGACTTTC

v_gene: TRBV6-6
abundance: NA
j_gene: TRBJ1-5
d_gene: NA
CDR3aa: CASSLNSNQPQHF
CDR3nt: TGTGCCAGCAGTCTTAATAGCAATCAGCCCCAGCATTTT

v_gene: TRBV7-8
abundance: NA
j_gene: TRBJ1-1
d_gene: NA
CDR3aa: CASSSSGYTEAFF
CDR3nt: TGTGCCAGCAGTTCATCAGGTTACACTGAAGCTTTCTTT

v_gene: TRBV28
abundance: NA
j_gene: TRBJ2-1
d_gene: TRBD2
CDR3aa: CASNTLGAGDPHEQFF
CDR3nt: TGTGCCAGCAATACTCTTGGGGCGGGGGACCCCCATGAGCAGTTCTTC

v_gene: TRBV11-2
abundance: NA
j_gene: TRBJ2-7
d_gene: NA
CDR3aa: CASSAGTLYEQYF
CDR3nt: TGTGCCAGCAGCGCCGGGACTCTCTACGAGCAGTACTTC

v_gene: TRBV7-6
abundance: NA
j_gene: TRBJ2-1
d_gene: TRBD2
CDR3aa: CASSLTSGAYNEQFF
CDR3nt: TGTGCCAGCAGCTTAACTAGCGGGGCCTACAATGAGCAGTTCTTC

v_gene: TRBV27
abundance: NA
j_gene: TRBJ1-2
d_gene: NA
CDR3aa: CASSFGARLSYGYTF
CDR3nt: TGTGCCAGCAGTTTCGGTGCCAGACTGTCCTATGGCTACACCTTC

v_gene: TRBV2
abundance: once
j_gene: TRBJ1-5
d_gene: NA
CDR3aa: CASTRGLQPQHF
CDR3nt: TGTGCCAGCACGAGGGGTCTACAGCCCCAGCATTTT

v_gene: TRBV13
abundance: NA
j_gene: TRBJ1-1
d_gene: NA
CDR3aa: CASSRGVNTEAFF
CDR3nt: TGTGCCAGCAGCCGCGGGGTGAACACTGAAGCTTTCTTT

v_gene: TRBV6-5
abundance: once
j_gene: TRBJ1-3
d_gene: NA
CDR3aa: CASRPSSGNTIYF
CDR3nt: TGTGCCAGCCGCCCTAGCTCTGGAAACACCATATATTTT

v_gene: TRBV25-1
abundance: NA
j_gene: TRBJ2-7
d_gene: NA
CDR3aa: CASKGYAYEQYF
CDR3nt: TGTGCCAGCAAGGGCTATGCCTACGAGCAGTACTTC

v_gene: TRBV11-3
abundance: NA
j_gene: TRBJ2-4
d_gene: NA
CDR3aa: CASSWSGQGIAKNIQYF
CDR3nt: TGTGCCAGCAGCTGGTCGGGGCAGGGCATAGCCAAAAACATTCAGTACTTC

v_gene: TRBV6-6
abundance: NA
j_gene: TRBJ1-6
d_gene: TRBD1
CDR3aa: CASRGTGEHNSPLHF
CDR3nt: TGTGCCAGCAGGGGGACAGGGGAGCATAATTCACCCCTCCACTTT

v_gene: TRBV30
abundance: NA
j_gene: TRBJ2-7
d_gene: TRBD2
CDR3aa: CAWSGTSGSYYEQYF
CDR3nt: TGTGCCTGGAGTGGGACTAGCGGGTCCTATTACGAGCAGTACTTC

v_gene: TRBV11-2
abundance: NA
j_gene: TRBJ1-3
d_gene: NA
CDR3aa: CASSPGLTNTIYF
CDR3nt: TGTGCCAGCAGCCCTGGTCTTACAAACACCATATATTTT

v_gene: TRBV28
abundance: NA
j_gene: TRBJ2-7
d_gene: NA
CDR3aa: CASSQVSEQYF
CDR3nt: TGTGCCAGCAGCCAGGTGTCCGAGCAGTACTTC

v_gene: TRBV6-5
abundance: NA
j_gene: TRBJ1-5
d_gene: NA
CDR3aa: CASSPRGGNQPQHF
CDR3nt: TGTGCCAGCAGCCCCAGGGGTGGGAATCAGCCCCAGCATTTT

v_gene: TRBV10-3
abundance: NA
j_gene: TRBJ2-1
d_gene: NA
CDR3aa: CAIRDSWGNNEQFF
CDR3nt: TGTGCCATCAGGGACTCTTGGGGGAACAATGAGCAGTTCTTC

v_gene: TRBV6-1
abundance: NA
j_gene: TRBJ2-6
d_gene: NA
CDR3aa: CASGVVSGANVLTF
CDR3nt: TGTGCCAGCGGAGTGGTATCTGGGGCCAACGTCCTGACTTTC

v_gene: TRBV2
abundance: NA
j_gene: TRBJ1-2
d_gene: NA
CDR3aa: CASSPDTPNYGYTF
CDR3nt: TGTGCCAGCAGCCCTGACACCCCTAACTATGGCTACACCTTC

v_gene: TRBV30
abundance: NA
j_gene: TRBJ1-5
d_gene: NA
CDR3aa: CAWSVGGAYSNQPQHF
CDR3nt: TGTGCCTGGAGTGTTGGGGGCGCATATAGCAATCAGCCCCAGCATTTT

v_gene: TRBV2
abundance: once
j_gene: TRBJ1-6
d_gene: NA
CDR3aa: CASRPTGQYNSPLHF
CDR3nt: TGTGCCAGCAGGCCTACCGGACAGTATAATTCACCCCTCCACTTT

v_gene: TRBV7-9
abundance: NA
j_gene: TRBJ2-1
d_gene: NA
CDR3aa: CASSFSPPAYNEQFF
CDR3nt: TGTGCCAGCAGCTTCTCCCCTCCGGCCTACAATGAGCAGTTCTTC

v_gene: TRBV27
abundance: once
j_gene: TRBJ1-3
d_gene: TRBD1
CDR3aa: CASSLRQGAGNTIYF
CDR3nt: TGTGCCAGCAGTTTGCGACAGGGGGCTGGAAACACCATATATTTT

v_gene: TRBV6-5
abundance: NA
j_gene: TRBJ2-7
d_gene: TRBD1
CDR3aa: CASSPTGGYEQYF
CDR3nt: TGTGCCAGCAGCCCGACAGGGGGCTACGAGCAGTACTTC

v_gene: TRBV11-2
abundance: NA
j_gene: TRBJ2-2
d_gene: NA
CDR3aa: CASRQLAHTGELFF
CDR3nt: TGTGCCAGCAGACAACTAGCCCACACCGGGGAGCTGTTTTTT

v_gene: TRBV7-9
abundance: NA
j_gene: TRBJ1-2
d_gene: NA
CDR3aa: CASSAGHRDGYTF
CDR3nt: TGTGCCAGCAGCGCAGGCCACAGGGATGGCTACACCTTC